This T cell receptor (beta chain) is from a study of shared clonotypes between healthy human individuals. At the level of the study: Donors, aged 18 to 49, were a couple of women and a few men.

This clone was observed a few times. Trimming stripped 1 base from V and 0 bases from J, with 4 bases between. CDR3 size: 14 residues. Germline loops: CDR1 MNHEY, CDR2 SMNVEV (reference sequence). Cells designated naive CD8 were CD45RO-negative and were positively selected for CCR7, with terminally differentiated effector memory CD45RA+ cells excluded. There were no recent acute infections or vaccinations among the donors, who were healthy HIV-negative adults. Every donor, a Caucasian adult, lived in Nashville, Tennessee. Measured with immunoSEQ multiplex PCR; TCRdb has only the in-frame clones, and not every one. The table lists roughly 890,000 clones, approximately 92% of them singletons.

The sample consisted of naive CD8+ T cells sorted from blood. This chain connects TRBV27 to TRBJ1-5; the D is unclear. The sequence came from a man aged 25 to 40 in good health. CDR3 protein: CASSLYPSNQPQHF. The CDR3 DNA reads TGTGCCAGCAGTTTATACCCTAGCAATCAGCCCCAGCATTTT.